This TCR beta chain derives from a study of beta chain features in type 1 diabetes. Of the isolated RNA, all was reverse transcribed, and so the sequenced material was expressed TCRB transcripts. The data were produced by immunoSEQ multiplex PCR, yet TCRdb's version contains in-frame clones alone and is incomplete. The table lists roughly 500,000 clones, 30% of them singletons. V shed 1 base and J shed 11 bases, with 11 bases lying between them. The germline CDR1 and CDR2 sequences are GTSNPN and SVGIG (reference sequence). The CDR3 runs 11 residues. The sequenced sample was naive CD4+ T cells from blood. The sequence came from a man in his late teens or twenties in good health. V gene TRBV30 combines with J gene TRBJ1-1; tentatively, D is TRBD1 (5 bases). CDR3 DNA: TGTGCCTGGAGTGCTACAGGTCACGCTTTCTTT. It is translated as CAWSATGHAFF.